The 24 T cell receptor beta chains below come from one sample, sequenced in a study of blood T cell repertoires in COVID-19. TCRdb's copy holds only in-frame clones and misses some; the assay was immunoSEQ multiplex PCR. The top ten clones hold roughly 4% of a sample with under 300,000 clones, roughly 81% of them seen once. Sequenced sample: peripheral blood. These receptors all stem from a man aged 45-65 years with acute or convalescent COVID-19.

The chain joins TRBV6-5 to TRBJ2-2; 8 nucleotides agree with TRBD1. Trimming at V came to 1 base and at J to 6 bases, leaving 4 bases not matched to a gene. The CDR3 covers 15 residues. Germline V gene sequence: CDR1 MNHEY, CDR2 SVGAGI. CDR3 region: CASSYFDRGAGELFF. The CDR3 coding sequence is TGTGCCAGCAGTTACTTTGACAGGGGTGCCGGGGAGCTGTTTTTT.

J is TRBJ1-1 and V is TRBV5-4; 7 positions match TRBD1. V lost 4 bases and J lost 11; bases outside the gene matches: 8. This CDR3 region has 12 residues. Per germline, CDR1 SGHNT and CDR2 YYREEE (reference sequence). DNA of the CDR3: TGTGCCAGCAGCACTACAGGGGCCCGGGCTTTCTTT. This encodes CASSTTGARAFF.

The chain uses TRBV24-1 and TRBJ2-5, with D maybe TRBD1 (5 bases). Trimming left V 4 bases short and J 0 bases short, with 14 bases between. Germline V gene sequence: CDR1 KGHDR, CDR2 SFDVKD. This CDR3 has 16 residues. CDR3 DNA: TGTGCCACCAGTGACCTAGGGGTCGGTAACCAAGAGACCCAGTACTTC. Its translation: CATSDLGVGNQETQYF.

The V gene is TRBV5-6, the J gene TRBJ1-3; possible D gene TRBD1, 5 bases. CDR1 SGHDT and CDR2 YYEEEE come from the germline V gene. The CDR3 contains 16 residues. V lost 4 bases, J lost 6 bases, and 20 bases lay in between. In DNA form, the CDR3 reads TGTGCCAGCAGCCGCAGGGTAATCGTGTTTGCAAACACCATATATTTT. This gives the protein CASSRRVIVFANTIYF. Drawing the rest from reference TRBV5-6 and TRBJ1-3, the complete variable domain is DAGVTQSPTHLIKTRGQQVTLRCSPKSGHDTVSWYQQALGQGPQFIFQYYEEEERQRGNFPDRFSGHQFPNYSSELNVNALLLGDSALYLCASSRRVIVFANTIYFGEGSWLTVV.

The CDR3 region has the DNA TGTGCCAGCAGGATGGACAGGGTCCGGGCCGATTCACCCCTCCACTTT. It specifies CASRMDRVRADSPLHF. This sequence joins TRBV27 and TRBJ1-6, with 8 bases aligning to TRBD1. The CDR3 totals 16 residues. Germline V lookup: CDR1 MNHEY, CDR2 SMNVEV (reference sequence). Trimming took 6 bases from V and 8 from J; bases not matched to a gene: 12.

CDR3 region: CASTYRTGNYEQYF. In nucleotides, the CDR3 is TGTGCCAGCACCTACCGGACAGGAAACTACGAGCAGTACTTC. The chain combines TRBV6-5 with TRBJ2-7, with 7 bases that match TRBD1. V shed 7 bases and J 3 bases; nucleotides not matched to a gene: 9. The length of the CDR3 is 14 residues. Germline values: CDR1 MNHEY, CDR2 SVGAGI.

The chain joins TRBV7-3 to TRBJ2-1; 13 positions agree with TRBD2. Germline trimming cut 3 bases from V and 8 bases from J; bases unmatched to any gene: 7. The germline CDR1 and CDR2 sequences are SGHTA and FQGTGA. The CDR3 spans 16 residues. This chain's CDR3 is CASSFLTSGRADEQFF. CDR3 DNA: TGTGCCAGCAGCTTCCTAACTAGCGGGAGGGCCGATGAGCAGTTCTTC.

The chain combines TRBV12-3 or TRBV12-4 with TRBJ1-2; D is uncertain. There are 11 residues in the CDR3. V was trimmed by 3 bases and J by 7 bases, leaving 6 bases between them. The CDR3 nucleotides read TGTGCCAGCAGTTTTGAGGCTGGCTACACCTTC. It translates to CASSFEAGYTF.

The chain links TRBV5-1 to TRBJ1-4; D is unresolved. Trimming cost V 4 bases and J 5 bases, with 18 bases left between them. The CDR3 loop spans 16 amino acids. CDR1 and CDR2 from the germline V gene are SGHRS and YFSETQ. CDR3 residues: CASSDNPTLGNEKLFF. The CDR3 nucleotides are TGCGCCAGCAGCGACAACCCGACATTGGGCAATGAAAAACTGTTTTTT.

The gene calls are TRBV5-1 and TRBJ2-4; tentatively, D is TRBD1 (5 bases). Germline CDR1 SGHRS, CDR2 YFSETQ. The V end was cut by 4 bases, the J end by 6 bases, with 8 bases between. The CDR3 spans 12 residues. The CDR3 nucleotides are TGCGCCAGCAGCACAGACAGAAACATTCAGTACTTC. Residues: CASSTDRNIQYF.

In its sample, this clone was seen once. This chain links TRBV19 with TRBJ1-2; tentative D call: TRBD1 (6 bases). This CDR3 spans 13 amino acids. Trimming cost V 3 bases and J 3 bases, with 8 bases left between them. The V gene's germline CDR1 is LNHDA and CDR2 SQIVND (reference sequence). CDR3 in DNA: TGTGCCAGTAGTATGCGGACAGACTATGGCTACACCTTC. Its protein product is CASSMRTDYGYTF.

Of note for this clone: One end of the junction varies from germline; a read error may be responsible. CDR3 loop: CASREGGGSDTQYF. CDR3 DNA: TGTGCCAGCAGAGAAGGAGGTGGGTCAGATACGCAGTATTTT. The rearrangement uses TRBV2 and TRBJ2-3; D may be TRBD2 (5 bases). From germline, CDR1 is SNHLY and CDR2 FYNNEI. There are 14 residues in the CDR3.

The chain has TRBV6-5 and TRBJ2-5, with a possible D match to TRBD2 (6 bases). The germline V gene encodes CDR1 MNHEY and CDR2 SVGAGI. There are 14 residues in the CDR3. Trimming stripped 2 bases from V and 4 bases from J, with 11 bases between. For the CDR3, the DNA is TGTGCCAGCAGTTACGGAGGGGCGAGAGAGACCCAGTACTTC. Translating it yields CASSYGGARETQYF.

The V and J genes are TRBV10-3 and TRBJ1-1; 9 bases match TRBD1. The CDR3 is made up of 14 amino acids. Germline V gene data show CDR1 as ENHRY and CDR2 as SYGVKD. V was pared by 3 bases and J by 8 bases, with 7 bases of the junction left unmatched. CDR3: CAISDLGQGYEAFF. The CDR3 nucleotides are TGTGCCATCAGTGACCTGGGACAGGGCTACGAAGCTTTCTTT.

The chain couples TRBV6-5 to TRBJ1-2; 7 positions agree with TRBD1. This CDR3 spans 13 amino acids. The germline gives CDR1 MNHEY, CDR2 SVGAGI. The V and J ends lost 6 bases and 4 bases, in that order; junction bases with no gene match: 5. CDR3 region: CASSTGVGYGYTF. The DNA for the CDR3 is TGTGCCAGCAGCACAGGGGTCGGCTATGGCTACACCTTC.

The V gene is TRBV9, the J gene TRBJ2-7; D uncertain. V was cut by 0 bases and J by 4 bases, with 8 bases left in between. The germline gives CDR1 SGDLS, CDR2 YYNGEE. The CDR3 covers 13 residues. In nucleotides, the CDR3 is TGTGCCAGCAGCGTAGGAGTCCGATACGAGCAGTACTTC. Its translation is CASSVGVRYEQYF.

This clone was counted between two and nine times. The chain is built from TRBV6-5 and TRBJ1-4, with 8 bases lining up with TRBD1. V shed 9 bases, J shed 6 bases, and the junction held 6 bases outside the gene matches. In germline, CDR1 is MNHEY, CDR2 SVGAGI. The CDR3 contains 13 residues. The CDR3 loop is CASSGGAYEKLFF. The CDR3 coding sequence is TGTGCCAGTTCAGGGGGCGCGTATGAAAAACTGTTTTTT.

This chain links TRBV6-5 with TRBJ2-7, with unresolved D. Trimming removed 6 bases from V and 4 bases from J, with 10 bases in between. The length of the CDR3 is 12 residues. From germline, CDR1 is MNHEY and CDR2 SVGAGI. The CDR3 sequence: CASSRHPYEQYF. The CDR3 DNA reads TGTGCCAGCAGCCGACACCCGTACGAGCAGTACTTC.

The chain carries TRBV6-5 and TRBJ1-3, with no clear D. The CDR3 totals 15 residues. Trimming removed 3 bases at V and 3 bases at J, with 12 bases between. In germline, CDR1 is MNHEY, CDR2 SVGAGI. The CDR3: CASSYEPGGGNTIYF. The CDR3 DNA reads as TGTGCCAGCAGTTATGAGCCGGGAGGTGGAAACACCATATATTTT.

Here the CDR3 DNA reads TGTGCCAGCAGCTTAGTAGGTGGGAGTTTCACCGGGGAGCTGTTTTTT. The encoded protein is CASSLVGGSFTGELFF. The J gene is TRBJ2-2, the V gene TRBV7-6, with a possible D match to TRBD2 (5 bases). V lost 1 base and J lost 4, with 13 bases in between. CDR1 is SGHVS, CDR2 FNYEAQ, per germline. CDR3 size: 16 residues. Full variable domain (outside the CDR3, taken from reference TRBV7-6 and TRBJ2-2): GAGVSQSPRYKVTKRGQDVALRCDPISGHVSLYWYRQALGQGPEFLTYFNYEAQQDKSGLPNDRFSAERPEGSISTLTIQRTEQRDSAMYRCASSLVGGSFTGELFFGEGSRLTVL.

The genes are TRBV6-1 and TRBJ1-3, with D possibly matching TRBD1 (5 bases). Germline V lookup: CDR1 MNHNS, CDR2 SASEGT. The CDR3 runs to 15 residues. Trimming took off 3 bases at V and 6 bases at J, with 15 bases between the two ends. The CDR3 nucleotides are TGTGCCAGCAGTGAGCCCAGGGCGAACCAAAACACCATATATTTT. It translates to CASSEPRANQNTIYF.

J is TRBJ2-3 and V is TRBV6-6; 13 bases map to TRBD2. The germline CDR1 and CDR2 sequences are MNHNY and SVGAGI (reference sequence). V shed 5 bases, J shed 0 bases, and the junction held 8 bases outside the gene matches. This CDR3 has 18 amino acids. CDR3 protein: CASSRGLAGATSTDTQYF. DNA of the CDR3: TGTGCCAGCAGTCGAGGACTAGCGGGAGCCACTAGCACAGATACGCAGTATTTT.

The chain joins TRBV5-1 to TRBJ1-3; possibly TRBD1 for D (6 bases). The V and J ends lost 4 bases and 2 bases respectively, with 10 bases between them. Germline V lookup: CDR1 SGHRS, CDR2 YFSETQ. This CDR3 has 14 residues. This chain's CDR3 is CASSLTGTGNTIYF. In DNA form, the CDR3 reads TGCGCCAGCAGCCTCACAGGGACTGGAAACACCATATATTTT.

About this clone itself: The sample holds other DNA sequences that translate to the same CDR3. This chain uses TRBV5-1 with TRBJ1-6; D possibly corresponds to TRBD1 (6 bases). The germline V gene encodes CDR1 SGHRS and CDR2 YFSETQ. There are 14 residues in the CDR3. Trimming took 0 bases from V and 7 from J, leaving 8 bases between them. CDR3 in DNA: TGCGCCAGCAGCTTGGGGACAGAAAATTCACCCCTCCACTTT. Protein sequence: CASSLGTENSPLHF. The full variable domain, with the rest looked up from reference TRBV5-1 and TRBJ1-6, is KAGVTQTPRYLIKTRGQQVTLSCSPISGHRSVSWYQQTPGQGLQFLFEYFSETQRNKGNFPGRFSGRQFSNSRSEMNVSTLELGDSALYLCASSLGTENSPLHFGNGTRLTVT.